This T cell receptor beta chain stems from a study of human CD8 memory T cell subsets. Findings of the study overall: From the Chao1 estimates, stem-like memory T cells appeared to be more diverse than precursor exhausted T cells. Stem-like memory T cells and precursor exhausted T cells had repertoires that overlapped very little.

A note on this clonotype: Its antigen is as yet unknown.

TCR beta libraries were made by UMI-labeled 5' RACE. TCRdb re-called the 5' RACE reads and gives one entry per CDR3 protein, without DNA. The repertoire table contains 6,000 to 7,500 distinct CDR3 sequences. Designated as TPEX, the CCR7+ PD-1+ TIGIT+ early memory CD8+ T cells showed dysfunctional, exhausted-like traits. The authors enriched total CD8+ T cells by negative magnetic separation. Per subset, duplicate vials of under 180,000 sorted CD8+ T cells supplied RNA. Per germline, CDR1 MDHEN and CDR2 SYDVKM. There are 16 residues in the CDR3. The chain has TRBV28 and TRBJ2-5; with no DNA, the TCRdb D assignment of TRBD2 cannot be verified. The sample consisted of CD8+ T cells from PBMCs. The TCR was taken from a human donor in good health. CDR3 region: CASRASSEVYQETQYF. Full variable domain (outside the CDR3, taken from reference TRBV28 and TRBJ2-5): DVKVTQSSRYLVKRTGEKVFLECVQDMDHENMFWYRQDPGLGLRLIYFSYDVKMKEKGDIPEGYSVSREKKERFSLILESASTNQTSMYLCASRASSEVYQETQYFGPGTRLLVL.